The rows below give T cell receptor beta chains drawn from one sample of a study of cytomegalovirus exposure and HLA in healthy donors. The method was immunoSEQ multiplex PCR; TCRdb's version includes in-frame clones alone and lacks a portion of them. Among 150,000 to 200,000 clones listed, roughly 72% were seen once. The sample taken for sequencing was PBMCs. The origin of the receptors is a man aged 35 to 55 in good health and CMV-seronegative. Both conserved end residues are trimmed from each CDR3.

CDR3 protein	V gene	J gene
ASSLGLAGETQY	TRBV7-9	TRBJ2-5
ASSEVGQGQPQH	TRBV6-1	TRBJ1-5
ATSRFTGYNTEAF	TRBV15	TRBJ1-1
ASSSGRYEQY	TRBV11-2	TRBJ2-7
ASSLRRSGEGYT	TRBV27	TRBJ1-2
ASSLLTASYNEQF	TRBV7-8	TRBJ2-1
ASSLAQNTGELF	TRBV28	TRBJ2-2
ASSQGGYSGNTIY	TRBV14	TRBJ1-3
ATAIGRETQY	TRBV15	TRBJ2-5
ASSPWDRENYGYT	TRBV18	TRBJ1-2
ASSPYRGGDGYT	TRBV6-5	TRBJ1-2
ASSDASGTYNEQF	TRBV5-1	TRBJ2-1
ASSLDNTDTQY	TRBV28	TRBJ2-3
ASSAGQGNYEQY	TRBV9	TRBJ2-7
ASSTGAGNTIY	TRBV7-3	TRBJ1-3
ASSMSGLLAKNSQY	TRBV2	TRBJ2-4
ASSKSGVSSYEQY	TRBV7-9	TRBJ2-7
ASSPGLAEQETQY	TRBV28	TRBJ2-5
ASSFRGTPGNEQF	TRBV27	TRBJ2-1
ASSIGISGNTIY	TRBV19	TRBJ1-3
TSSSGTGGTVDTQY	TRBV5-1	TRBJ2-3
ASSPIRLARRKGWETQY	TRBV7-8	TRBJ2-5
ASSDSDTNSQY	TRBV6-4	TRBJ2-4
ASSLGRVDGNTIY	TRBV5-1	TRBJ1-3
ASSLRQGNNQPQH	TRBV28	TRBJ1-5
ASPPHRQGNQPQH	TRBV27	TRBJ1-5
ATSRDTVEGNTIY	TRBV15	TRBJ1-3
ASSSSGTGSYEQY	TRBV28	TRBJ2-7
ASSLGTGRNQPQH	TRBV28	TRBJ1-5
ASSFLQVEQY	TRBV28	TRBJ2-7
ASSLADRGQGSGNTIY	TRBV11-2	TRBJ1-3
ATLLAGVETQY	TRBV7-9	TRBJ2-5
SVEEYNEQF	TRBV29-1	TRBJ2-1
ASSLRSSGRSSYNEQF	TRBV7-3	TRBJ2-1
ASSPQGTEAF	TRBV6-6	TRBJ1-1
ASSGRSYNEQF	TRBV6-5	TRBJ2-1
ASSVSVLRQF	TRBV25-1	TRBJ2-1
ASSISSYLEPQH	TRBV19	TRBJ1-5
ASSLGPGLSGNEQF	TRBV7-3	TRBJ2-1
ASSQDPKGGIAGNTIY	TRBV4-2	TRBJ1-3
AWSVIAGAEPEAF	TRBV30	TRBJ1-1
ASSLEGGYSNQPQH	TRBV7-9	TRBJ1-5
ASSLKGTGSNSPLH	TRBV18	TRBJ1-6
ASSEAPGTPYEQY	TRBV6-1	TRBJ2-7
ASGKGLAGGPDTQY	TRBV12-5	TRBJ2-3
ASGETGGEKLF	TRBV11-2	TRBJ1-4
ASSLQGYTGGQI	TRBV27	TRBJ2-7
ASSPGTDYGYT	TRBV7-9	TRBJ1-2